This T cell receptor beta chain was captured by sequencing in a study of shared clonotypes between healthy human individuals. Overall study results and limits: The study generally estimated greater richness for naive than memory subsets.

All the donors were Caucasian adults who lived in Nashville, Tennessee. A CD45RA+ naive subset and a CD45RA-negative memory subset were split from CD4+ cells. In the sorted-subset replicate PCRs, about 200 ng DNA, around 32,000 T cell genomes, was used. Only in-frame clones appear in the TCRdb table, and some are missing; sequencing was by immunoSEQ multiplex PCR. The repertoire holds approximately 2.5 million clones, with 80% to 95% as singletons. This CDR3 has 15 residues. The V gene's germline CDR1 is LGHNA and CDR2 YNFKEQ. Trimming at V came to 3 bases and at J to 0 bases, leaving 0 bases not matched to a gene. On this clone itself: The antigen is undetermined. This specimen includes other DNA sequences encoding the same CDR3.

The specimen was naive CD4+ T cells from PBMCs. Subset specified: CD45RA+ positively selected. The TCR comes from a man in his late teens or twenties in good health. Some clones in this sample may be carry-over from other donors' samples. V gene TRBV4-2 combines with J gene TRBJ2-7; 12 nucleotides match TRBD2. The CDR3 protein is CASSQTSGSSYEQYF. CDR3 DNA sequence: TGTGCCAGCAGCCAGACTAGCGGGAGCTCCTACGAGCAGTACTTC.